This TCR beta chain derives from a study of cytomegalovirus exposure and HLA in healthy donors. Whole-study findings and limits: Later on, an analysis found that several of the most significant clusters appeared to be linked to common viral pathogens, which included parvovirus B19. Earlier analysis found most TCR beta V segments productive about 90% or about 30% of the time. A reported reduction in N-insertions relative to the approximately 600-donor mean was seen in an Asian-associated ancestry cluster in a later analysis. Specific recognition of CMV antigens was confirmed in vitro for a few chains (all CMV-associated).

This clone has only one observation. Its matching antigen is unknown. A multiplex PCR was run with 60 Vbeta primers and 13 Jbeta primers. Sequencing used immunoSEQ multiplex PCR; TCRdb keeps in-frame clones, though not all of them. In the table there are roughly 78,000 clones, under 70% of which are singletons. The specimen was PBMCs. This TCR derives from a man between 25 and 39 years old in good health and CMV-seropositive.

The CDR3 is CASSLNGQNTGELFF. DNA for the CDR3: TGTGCCAGCAGCTTAAATGGACAAAACACCGGGGAGCTGTTTTTT. The chain uses TRBV7-2 and TRBJ2-2; TRBD1 might be the D (5 bases). Trimming took off 2 bases at V and 2 bases at J, with 9 bases between the two ends. Germline CDR1 SGHTA, CDR2 FQGNSA. The CDR3 sequence is 15 residues long.